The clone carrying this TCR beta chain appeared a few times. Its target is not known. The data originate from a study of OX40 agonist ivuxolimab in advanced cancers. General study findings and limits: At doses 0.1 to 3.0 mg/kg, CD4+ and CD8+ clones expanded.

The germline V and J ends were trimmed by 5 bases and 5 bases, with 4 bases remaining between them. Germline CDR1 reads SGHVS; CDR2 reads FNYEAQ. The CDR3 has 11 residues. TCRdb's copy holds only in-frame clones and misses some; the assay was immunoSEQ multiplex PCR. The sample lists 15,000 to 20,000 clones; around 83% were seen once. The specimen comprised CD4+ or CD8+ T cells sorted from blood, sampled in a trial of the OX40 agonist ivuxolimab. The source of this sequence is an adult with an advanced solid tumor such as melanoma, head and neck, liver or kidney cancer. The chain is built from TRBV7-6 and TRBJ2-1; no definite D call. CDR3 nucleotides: TGTGCCAGCAGCGACCACAATGAGCAGTTCTTC. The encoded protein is CASSDHNEQFF.